This TCR beta chain was profiled in a study of cytomegalovirus exposure and HLA in healthy donors. At the level of the study: Among 150 million to 200 million T cells, an earlier analysis found roughly 100 million unique TCR beta sequences.

In regard to this clone: Its antigen is as yet unknown.

The CDR3 spans 15 residues. The ends were cut back, 4 bases at V and 5 bases at J, with 17 bases in the middle. CDR1 and CDR2 (germline): MNHEY, SMNVEV (reference sequence). Primers included in the PCR were 60 Vbeta and 13 Jbeta primers. TCRdb's copy holds only in-frame clones and misses some; the assay was immunoSEQ multiplex PCR. The sample has 55,000 to 90,000 clones; about 80% are singletons. Overall study results and limits: Within an earlier analysis, most TCR beta V segments proved productive either about 90% or about 30% of the time.

The chain links TRBV27 to TRBJ1-1; maybe TRBD1 (6 bases). The material sequenced was PBMCs. The TCR originated in a man between 45 and 60 years old in good health and CMV-seronegative. The CDR3 sequence: CASSSKTRGSTEAFF. The CDR3 nucleotides are TGTGCCAGCAGTTCAAAGACCAGGGGTTCAACTGAAGCTTTCTTT.